This T cell receptor beta chain was obtained from a study of T cell responses to AZD1222 COVID-19 vaccine. Whole-study findings and limits: Just five to seven people given AZD1222 tested seropositive at baseline. Per reports, nearly half of all spike-specific TCRs target regions that are unmutated in variants. The breadth and depth of Spike-specific TCRs increased once two AZD1222 doses had been given.

As regards this clone: Its antigen is not identified.

The V gene's germline CDR1 is SGHDT and CDR2 YYEEEE. This CDR3 contains 11 residues. V was shortened by 7 bases and J by 5 bases, with 9 bases between the two germline ends. Repertoires were generated with immunoSEQ multiplex PCR, while TCRdb's copy carries only in-frame clones and drops some. The sample holds around 84,000 clones, approximately 85% seen once. Second-dose recipients at about 4 or about 12 weeks were treated as one pooled group. The source material was peripheral blood, sampled 28 days after the second AZD1222 dose. The chain is built from TRBV5-6 and TRBJ2-5, with unresolved D. This TCR was sampled from an adult who received the AZD1222 COVID-19 vaccine. The CDR3 DNA follows: TGTGCCAGCGGGTGGGCTGAGACCCAGTACTTC. Residues: CASGWAETQYF.